Listed below are T cell receptor beta chains from one sample, sequenced in a study of response to subunit inactivated influenza vaccine. TCRdb reanalysed the RT-PCR reads using MiXCR and keeps one entry per CDR3 protein. The sample has about 650,000 distinct CDR3 sequences; about 15% are singletons. Material: PBMCs from blood, obtained around two weeks before vaccination. These receptors were obtained from a man aged 45-65 years who received an inactivated influenza vaccine. CDR3s include the opening cysteine and the closing phenylalanine or tryptophan. D genes are given only for firm matches. The size entry is marked missing in some rows and otherwise reads once, few, many or a size class.

d_gene: NA; j_gene: TRBJ2-4; v_gene: TRBV20-1; abundance: few; CDR3nt: TGCAGTGCCCCCGGGGAGCTAGGGGCCAAAAACATTCAGTACTTC; CDR3aa: CSAPGELGAKNIQYF
d_gene: NA; j_gene: TRBJ2-7; v_gene: TRBV25-1; abundance: NA; CDR3nt: TGTGCCAGCGCGAGGGGGGGCGAGCAGTACTTC; CDR3aa: CASARGGEQYF
d_gene: TRBD1; j_gene: TRBJ2-7; v_gene: TRBV7-8; abundance: few; CDR3nt: TGTGCCAGCAGCTTAATAGGACAGGGCGGGGAGCAGTACTTC; CDR3aa: CASSLIGQGGEQYF
d_gene: TRBD1; j_gene: TRBJ1-6; v_gene: TRBV9; abundance: few; CDR3nt: TGTGCCAGCAGCGTGTCCGGGGACAGGGTTTCACCCCTCCACTTT; CDR3aa: CASSVSGDRVSPLHF
d_gene: NA; j_gene: TRBJ2-7; v_gene: TRBV20-1; abundance: many; CDR3nt: TGCAGTGCCAAACAGGGTACCCACGAGCAGTACTTC; CDR3aa: CSAKQGTHEQYF
d_gene: TRBD2; j_gene: TRBJ2-1; v_gene: TRBV12-3/TRBV12-4; abundance: NA; CDR3nt: TGTGCCAGCAGTCTGGGGACTAGCGGGGGGTTCTACAATGAGCAGTTCTTC; CDR3aa: CASSLGTSGGFYNEQFF
d_gene: TRBD1; j_gene: TRBJ2-7; v_gene: TRBV5-1; abundance: few; CDR3nt: TGCGCCAGCAGCTTACTCACAGGGGTGAGCTCCTACGAGCAGTACTTC; CDR3aa: CASSLLTGVSSYEQYF
d_gene: NA; j_gene: TRBJ2-1; v_gene: TRBV12-3/TRBV12-4; abundance: NA; CDR3nt: TGTGCCAGCAGTTTTCGGACTCGTTACAATGAGCAGTTCTTC; CDR3aa: CASSFRTRYNEQFF
d_gene: NA; j_gene: TRBJ1-5; v_gene: TRBV7-8; abundance: NA; CDR3nt: TGTGCCAGCAGCTTAGCGCGCAATAGCAATCAGCCCCAGCATTTT; CDR3aa: CASSLARNSNQPQHF
d_gene: NA; j_gene: TRBJ1-6; v_gene: TRBV18; abundance: few; CDR3nt: TGTGCCAGCTCACCACCCAATTCACCCCTCCACTTT; CDR3aa: CASSPPNSPLHF
d_gene: NA; j_gene: TRBJ2-3; v_gene: TRBV20-1; abundance: many; CDR3nt: TGCAGTGCTAGGGTATATGGGGGGCCAGATACGCAGTATTTT; CDR3aa: CSARVYGGPDTQYF
d_gene: TRBD2; j_gene: TRBJ2-1; v_gene: TRBV5-4; abundance: few; CDR3nt: TGTGCCAGCAGCCCGAGGACTAGCGTCGAGCAGTTCTTC; CDR3aa: CASSPRTSVEQFF
d_gene: TRBD2; j_gene: TRBJ2-7; v_gene: TRBV7-8; abundance: NA; CDR3nt: TGTGCCAGCAGCCGACCCCGTCGCCAAAGCGGGGGGCAAACCTACGAGCAGTACTTC; CDR3aa: CASSRPRRQSGGQTYEQYF